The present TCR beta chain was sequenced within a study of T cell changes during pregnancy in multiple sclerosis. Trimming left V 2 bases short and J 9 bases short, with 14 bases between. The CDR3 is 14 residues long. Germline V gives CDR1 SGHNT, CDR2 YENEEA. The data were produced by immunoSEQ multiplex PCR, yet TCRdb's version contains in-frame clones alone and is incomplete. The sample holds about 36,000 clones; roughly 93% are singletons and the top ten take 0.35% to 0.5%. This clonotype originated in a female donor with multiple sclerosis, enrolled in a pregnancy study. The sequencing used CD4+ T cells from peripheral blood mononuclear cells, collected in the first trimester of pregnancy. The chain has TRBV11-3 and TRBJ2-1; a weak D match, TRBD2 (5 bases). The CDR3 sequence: CASSLSNLRGEQFF. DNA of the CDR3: TGTGCCAGCAGCTTATCCAACCTCCGGGGTGAGCAGTTCTTC.